This TCR beta chain was captured in a study of CXCR3-negative and CXCR3-positive naive CD8 T cells. This CDR3 is built from 15 residues. Its frequency marks this clonotype as medium-sized (0.01 to 0.1%). Each TRB cDNA library was prepared by 5' RACE (with UMI labels). TCRdb reprocessed the 5' RACE reads, keeping one entry per CDR3 protein, no DNA. The sample holds about 40,000 distinct CDR3 sequences. The genes are TRBV12-3 or TRBV12-4 and TRBJ2-1; there is no DNA to check the TCRdb D call of TRBD1. The material sequenced was naive CXCR3- CD8+ T cells from blood. Sample subset: CD45RO-CCR7+CD27+CD95- naive CD8+ T cells lacking CXCR3 (TNR3-). This sequence was found in a human donor in good health. Some clones in this sample may be carry-over from other donors' samples. The CDR3 is CASSLSGGPYNEQFF.